These 6 T cell receptor beta chains were all obtained from the same sample, sequenced in a study of a mutant IDH1 vaccine in newly diagnosed glioma. Documented time point: week 47, end of study. The investigators gave 300 ug of mutant IDH1 20-mer peptide in each vaccine dose, together with topical imiquimod. The data were produced by immunoSEQ multiplex PCR, yet TCRdb's version contains in-frame clones alone and is incomplete. This sample has around 50,000 clones, with approximately 88% found just once. These TCRs' antigens remain unknown. The sample here was PBMCs, taken from a glioma patient whose treatment included an IDH1 peptide vaccine. Receptors were obtained from a woman aged 25 to 45 with glioma. Some clones in this sample may be carry-over from other donors' samples.

J is TRBJ2-7 and V is TRBV7-9, with TRBD1 as a possible D gene (6 bases). With 5 bases removed from V and 0 bases from J, the gap between germline ends came to 17 bases. Germline V gene sequence: CDR1 SEHNR, CDR2 FQNEAQ (reference sequence). The CDR3 spans 16 residues. CDR3 region: CASSPRRRGDSYEQYF. The CDR3, as DNA: TGTGCCAGCAGCCCGCGGCGCAGGGGCGACTCCTACGAGCAGTACTTC.

The chain links TRBV4-1 to TRBJ2-7; TRBD2 agrees at 7 bases. The CDR3 has 16 residues. J lost 2 bases, V lost 0 bases, and 7 bases had no gene match. Germline assignment: CDR1 MGHRA and CDR2 YSYEKL. The CDR3 bases are TGCGCCAGCAGCCAAGATCCCCCTAGCGGCCCCTACGAGCAGTACTTC. It codes for CASSQDPPSGPYEQYF.

This chain connects TRBV23-1 to TRBJ1-1; 8 bases agree with TRBD1. Being an ORF, TRBV23-1 has a function that is uncertain. J lost 2 bases, V lost 3 bases, and 5 bases had no gene match. This CDR3 comprises 15 residues. The CDR3 region is CASSHKGQDNTEAFF. The CDR3 DNA sequence: TGCGCCAGCAGTCACAAGGGACAGGATAACACTGAAGCTTTCTTT.

V and J are TRBV29-1 and TRBJ1-3; D is unclear. The CDR3 contains 12 residues. V lost 5 bases and J 0 bases, leaving 5 bases between the germline ends. Germline V gene lookup returns CDR1 SQVTM and CDR2 ANQGSEA. As DNA, the CDR3 is TGCAGCGTTATCACCTCTGGAAACACCATATATTTT. This sequence encodes CSVITSGNTIYF.

This chain links TRBV4-1 with TRBJ2-2; 11 bases match TRBD2. Germline loops: CDR1 MGHRA, CDR2 YSYEKL. With 3 bases clipped from V and 5 bases from J, the junction kept 14 bases outside the gene matches. The CDR3 has 19 residues. Here the CDR3 reads CASSHRLVLAGGSTGELFF. In DNA form, the CDR3 reads TGCGCCAGCAGCCACCGACTTGTGCTAGCGGGAGGAAGTACCGGGGAGCTGTTTTTT.

This chain joins TRBV6-6 and TRBJ1-2; tentatively, D is TRBD1 (5 bases). Germline V gives CDR1 MNHNY, CDR2 SVGAGI (reference sequence). This CDR3 region has 15 residues. The V end lost 6 bases, the J end lost 0 bases, and 14 bases lay between the germline ends. In nucleotides, the CDR3 is TGTGCCAGCAGACGAGACAGAGTAGCTAACTATGGCTACACCTTC. Protein: CASRRDRVANYGYTF.